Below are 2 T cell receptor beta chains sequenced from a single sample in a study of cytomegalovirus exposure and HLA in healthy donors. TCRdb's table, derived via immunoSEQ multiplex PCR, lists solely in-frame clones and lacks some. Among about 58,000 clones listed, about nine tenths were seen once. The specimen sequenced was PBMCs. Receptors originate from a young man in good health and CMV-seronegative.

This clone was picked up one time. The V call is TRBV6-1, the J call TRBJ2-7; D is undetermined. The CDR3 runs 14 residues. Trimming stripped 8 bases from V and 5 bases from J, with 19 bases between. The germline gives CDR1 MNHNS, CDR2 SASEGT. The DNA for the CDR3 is TGTGCCAGCCTTTCCCACAGAAGCCAACACGAGCAGTACTTC. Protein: CASLSHRSQHEQYF.

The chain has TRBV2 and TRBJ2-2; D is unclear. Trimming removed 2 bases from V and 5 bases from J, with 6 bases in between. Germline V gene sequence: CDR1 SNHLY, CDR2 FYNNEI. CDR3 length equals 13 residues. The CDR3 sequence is CASSERSTGELFF. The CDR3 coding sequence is TGTGCCAGCAGTGAACGTAGTACCGGGGAGCTGTTTTTT. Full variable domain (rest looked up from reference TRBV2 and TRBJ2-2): EPEVTQTPSHQVTQMGQEVILRCVPISNHLYFYWYRQILGQKVEFLVSFYNNEISEKSEIFDDQFSVERPDGSNFTLKIRSTKLEDSAMYFCASSERSTGELFFGEGSRLTVL.